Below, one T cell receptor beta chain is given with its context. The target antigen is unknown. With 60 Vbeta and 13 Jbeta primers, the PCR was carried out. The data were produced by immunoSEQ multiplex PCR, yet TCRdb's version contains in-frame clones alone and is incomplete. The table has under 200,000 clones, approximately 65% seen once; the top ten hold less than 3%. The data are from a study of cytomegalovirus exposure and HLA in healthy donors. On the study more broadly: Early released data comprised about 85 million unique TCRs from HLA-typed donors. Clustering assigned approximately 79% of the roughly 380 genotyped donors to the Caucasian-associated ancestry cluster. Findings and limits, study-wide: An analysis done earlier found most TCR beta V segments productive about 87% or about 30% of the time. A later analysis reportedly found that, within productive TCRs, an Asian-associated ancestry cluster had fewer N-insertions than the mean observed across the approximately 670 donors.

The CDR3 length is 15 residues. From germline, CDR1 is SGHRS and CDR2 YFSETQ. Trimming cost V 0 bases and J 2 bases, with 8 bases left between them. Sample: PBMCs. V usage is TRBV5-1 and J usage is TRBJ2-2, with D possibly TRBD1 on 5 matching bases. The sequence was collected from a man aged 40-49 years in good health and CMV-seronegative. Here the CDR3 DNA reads TGCGCCAGCAGCTTGGTAAGGGGTAACACCGGGGAGCTGTTTTTT. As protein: CASSLVRGNTGELFF.